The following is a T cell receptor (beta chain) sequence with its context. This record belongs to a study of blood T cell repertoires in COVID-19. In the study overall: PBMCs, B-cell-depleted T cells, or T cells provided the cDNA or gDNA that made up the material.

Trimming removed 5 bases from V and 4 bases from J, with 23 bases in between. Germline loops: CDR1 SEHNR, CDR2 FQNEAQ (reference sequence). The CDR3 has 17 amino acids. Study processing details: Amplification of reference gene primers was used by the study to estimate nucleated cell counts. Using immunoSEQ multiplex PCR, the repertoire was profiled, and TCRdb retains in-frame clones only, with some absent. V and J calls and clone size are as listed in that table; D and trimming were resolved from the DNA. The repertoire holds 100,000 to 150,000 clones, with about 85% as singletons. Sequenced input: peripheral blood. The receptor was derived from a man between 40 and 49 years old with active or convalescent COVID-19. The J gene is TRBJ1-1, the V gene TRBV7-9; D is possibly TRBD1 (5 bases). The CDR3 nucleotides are TGTGCCAGCAGCGGGGCGGGCGCGGGGAGTTTAGTCACTGAAGCTTTCTTT. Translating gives CASSGAGAGSLVTEAFF. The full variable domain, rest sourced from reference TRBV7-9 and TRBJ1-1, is DTGVSQNPRHKITKRGQNVTFRCDPISEHNRLYWYRQTLGQGPEFLTYFQNEAQLEKSRLLSDRFSAERPKGSFSTLEIQRTEQGDSAMYLCASSGAGAGSLVTEAFFGQGTRLTVV.